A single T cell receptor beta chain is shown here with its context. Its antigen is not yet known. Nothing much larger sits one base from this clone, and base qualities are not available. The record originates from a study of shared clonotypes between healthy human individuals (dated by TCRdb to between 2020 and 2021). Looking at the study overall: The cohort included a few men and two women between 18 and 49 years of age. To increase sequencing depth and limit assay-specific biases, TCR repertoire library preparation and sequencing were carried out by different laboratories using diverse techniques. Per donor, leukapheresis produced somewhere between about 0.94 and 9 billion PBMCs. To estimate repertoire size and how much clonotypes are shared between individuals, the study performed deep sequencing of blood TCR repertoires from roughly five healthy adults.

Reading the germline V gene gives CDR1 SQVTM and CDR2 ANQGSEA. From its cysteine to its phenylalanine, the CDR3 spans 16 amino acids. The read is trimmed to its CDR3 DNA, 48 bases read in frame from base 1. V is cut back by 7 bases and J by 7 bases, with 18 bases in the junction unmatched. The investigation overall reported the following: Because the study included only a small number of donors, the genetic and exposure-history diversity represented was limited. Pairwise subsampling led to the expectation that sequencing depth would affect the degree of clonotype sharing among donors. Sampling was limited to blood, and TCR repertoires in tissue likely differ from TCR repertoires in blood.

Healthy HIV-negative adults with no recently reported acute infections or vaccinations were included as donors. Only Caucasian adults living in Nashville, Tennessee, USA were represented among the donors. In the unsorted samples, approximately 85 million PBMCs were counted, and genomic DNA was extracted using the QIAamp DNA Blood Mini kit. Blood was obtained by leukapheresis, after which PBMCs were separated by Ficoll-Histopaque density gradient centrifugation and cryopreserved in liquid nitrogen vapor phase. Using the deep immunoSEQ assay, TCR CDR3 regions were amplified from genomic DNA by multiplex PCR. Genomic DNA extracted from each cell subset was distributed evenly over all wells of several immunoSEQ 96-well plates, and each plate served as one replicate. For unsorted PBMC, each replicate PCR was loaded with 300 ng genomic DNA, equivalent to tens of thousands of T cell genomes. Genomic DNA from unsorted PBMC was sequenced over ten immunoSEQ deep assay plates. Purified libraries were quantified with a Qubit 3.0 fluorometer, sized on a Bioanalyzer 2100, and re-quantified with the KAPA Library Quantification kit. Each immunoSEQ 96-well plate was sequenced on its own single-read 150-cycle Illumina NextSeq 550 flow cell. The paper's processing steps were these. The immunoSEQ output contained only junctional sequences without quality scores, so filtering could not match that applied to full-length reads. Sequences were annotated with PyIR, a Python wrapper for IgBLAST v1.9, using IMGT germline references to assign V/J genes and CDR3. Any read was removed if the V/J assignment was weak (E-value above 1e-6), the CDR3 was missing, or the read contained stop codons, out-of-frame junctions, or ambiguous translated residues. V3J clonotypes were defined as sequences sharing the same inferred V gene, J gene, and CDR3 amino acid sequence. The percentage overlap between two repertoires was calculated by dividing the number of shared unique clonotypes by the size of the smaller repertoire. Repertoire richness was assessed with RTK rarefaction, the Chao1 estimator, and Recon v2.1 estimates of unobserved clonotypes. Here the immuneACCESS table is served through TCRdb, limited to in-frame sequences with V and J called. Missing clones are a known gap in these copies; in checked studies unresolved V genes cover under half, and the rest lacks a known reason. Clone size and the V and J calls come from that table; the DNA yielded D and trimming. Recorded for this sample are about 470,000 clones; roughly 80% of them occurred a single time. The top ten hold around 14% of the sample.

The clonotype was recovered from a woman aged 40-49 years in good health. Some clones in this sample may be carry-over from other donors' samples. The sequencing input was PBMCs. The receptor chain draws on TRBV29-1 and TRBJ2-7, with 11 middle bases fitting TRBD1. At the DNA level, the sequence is TGCAGCGCCGGACAGGGGGCTTCAACCCCCCTAGGGGAGCAGTACTTC. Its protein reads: CSAGQGASTPLGEQYF.